This is a list of T cell receptor beta chains from one sample in a study of shared clonotypes between healthy human individuals. Libraries were prepared by immunoSEQ multiplex PCR; TCRdb keeps only in-frame clonotypes and omits some of them. The sample records over 800,000 clones, approximately 92% being singletons. Sequencing was carried out using naive CD8+ T cells sorted from blood. The receptors derive from a man aged 25-40 years in good health. The CDR3 runs from the conserved cysteine through the conserved F or W. The D gene is left open where the match is weak. Some rows have no size entry. The others give once, few or many, or a class for an expanded clone.

>TRBD2|-|TRBV9|TRBJ2-1
TGTGCCAGCAGCGTAACTCGTAGCGGGTCCCCCTCATACAATGAGCAGTTCTTC
CASSVTRSGSPSYNEQFF
>-|-|TRBV27|TRBJ1-1
TGTGCCAGCAGTACTGGACTCATGAACACTGAAGCTTTCTTT
CASSTGLMNTEAFF
>-|-|TRBV2|TRBJ2-7
TGTGCCAGCAGGTTTGCGGACTCCTACGAGCAGTACTTC
CASRFADSYEQYF
>TRBD2|-|TRBV6-5|TRBJ2-1
TGTGCCAGCAGGCTGACTAGCGGCTCCTACAATGAGCAGTTCTTC
CASRLTSGSYNEQFF
>-|once|TRBV7-7|TRBJ2-2
TGTGCCAGCAGCCTGGAGGGAAAACTTGCCGGGGAGCTGTTTTTT
CASSLEGKLAGELFF
>TRBD2|-|TRBV19|TRBJ2-1
TGTGCCAGTAGTCCGGGACCTAGCGGGTCATACAATGAGCAGTTCTTC
CASSPGPSGSYNEQFF
>-|-|TRBV7-9|TRBJ2-4
TGTGCCAGCAAGTCGTCGGCGGGGAGGTCCAAAAACATTCAGTACTTC
CASKSSAGRSKNIQYF
>-|few|TRBV6-1|TRBJ1-1
TGTGCCAGCAGTGAATGGTTCTCCATGAACACTGAAGCTTTCTTT
CASSEWFSMNTEAFF
>-|-|TRBV2|TRBJ1-3
TGTGCCAGAGGGGAAGAGATTGGAAACACCATATATTTT
CARGEEIGNTIYF
>-|-|TRBV4-2|TRBJ1-1
TGTGCCAGCACCCTCGGACCTCTGAACACTGAAGCTTTCTTT
CASTLGPLNTEAFF
>-|-|TRBV6-5|TRBJ2-2
TGTGCCAGCTATCGGTGGACCACCGGGGAGCTGTTTTTT
CASYRWTTGELFF
>TRBD2|-|TRBV30|TRBJ2-3
TGTGCCTGGAGTCCTAGCGGGAGATTTACAGATACGCAGTATTTT
CAWSPSGRFTDTQYF
>-|-|TRBV7-9|TRBJ2-1
TGTGCCAGCAGCTTAGTGCAGGGCCGCTACAATGAGCAGTTCTTC
CASSLVQGRYNEQFF
>-|-|TRBV6-6|TRBJ2-7
TGTGCCAGCAGTTACTCCACTAGGACGGCTGGGTACGAGCAGTACTTC
CASSYSTRTAGYEQYF
>-|-|TRBV6-1|TRBJ2-1
TGTGCCAGCAGCCCAGTCTTCAACTCCTACAATGAGCAGTTCTTC
CASSPVFNSYNEQFF
>-|-|TRBV27|TRBJ1-1
TGTGCCAGCAGCGCTTCGGGGGCCAGCAACACTGAAGCTTTCTTT
CASSASGASNTEAFF
>TRBD2|-|TRBV7-2|TRBJ2-1
TGTGCCAGCAGCTTAATGGGACTAGCGGGAGTCAATGAGCAGTTCTTC
CASSLMGLAGVNEQFF
>TRBD1|-|TRBV7-6|TRBJ1-4
TGTGCCAGCAGCTTAACAGGGGGGTTGGAAAAACTGTTTTTT
CASSLTGGLEKLFF
>-|-|TRBV7-9|TRBJ1-1
TGTGCCAGCAGCGCTACCGACAGATACCTCACTGAAGCTTTCTTT
CASSATDRYLTEAFF
>TRBD2|-|TRBV11-3|TRBJ2-3
TGTGCCAGCAGCCCCCGGACTAGCGGGAGCACAGATACGCAGTATTTT
CASSPRTSGSTDTQYF
>TRBD2|-|TRBV5-6|TRBJ2-7
TGTGCCAGCAGCTGGAAGCCTAGCGGGAGCTACGAGCAGTACTTC
CASSWKPSGSYEQYF
>TRBD2|-|TRBV7-9|TRBJ2-3
TGTGCCAGCAGCTCCCCCGGGACTAGCGCCAGGGGGACAGATACGCAGTATTTT
CASSSPGTSARGTDTQYF
>TRBD2|once|TRBV27|TRBJ2-4
TGTGCCAGCTCTACAACCGCTAGCGGGTTAGTTCTAGCCAAAAACATTCAGTACTTC
CASSTTASGLVLAKNIQYF
>TRBD2|-|TRBV4-1|TRBJ2-7
TGCGCCAGCAGCCAAGGAACGGAGCTAGCGGGACGATACGAGCAGTACTTC
CASSQGTELAGRYEQYF
>-|-|TRBV7-9|TRBJ1-5
TGTGCCAGCAGTCCGTCAAACAGCAATCAGCCCCAGCATTTT
CASSPSNSNQPQHF
>TRBD2|-|TRBV27|TRBJ2-7
TGTGCCAGCAGTTTAGGAGCGGGAGCCTCTCGGGAGCAGTACTTC
CASSLGAGASREQYF
>-|-|TRBV5-4|TRBJ2-7
TGTGCCAGCAGCTCCCGGGCAGTAACCTACGAGCAGTACTTC
CASSSRAVTYEQYF
>-|-|TRBV27|TRBJ2-7
TGTGCCAGCAGGACCTACGACACATTTTACGAGCAGTACTTC
CASRTYDTFYEQYF
>TRBD1|-|TRBV9|TRBJ2-5
TGTGCCAGCAGCGTAGACAGGGGGCACGAGACCCAGTACTTC
CASSVDRGHETQYF
>TRBD2|once|TRBV2|TRBJ2-1
TGTGCCAGCAGTCATGTACGTAGACGGGAGGTCAATGAGCAGTTCTTC
CASSHVRRREVNEQFF
>-|-|TRBV9|TRBJ2-2
TGTGCCAGCAGCGGATTAGGTGACACCGGGGAGCTGTTTTTT
CASSGLGDTGELFF
>-|few|TRBV5-8|TRBJ1-2
TGTGCCAGTATTCGGGGTGGTGGCTACACCTTC
CASIRGGGYTF